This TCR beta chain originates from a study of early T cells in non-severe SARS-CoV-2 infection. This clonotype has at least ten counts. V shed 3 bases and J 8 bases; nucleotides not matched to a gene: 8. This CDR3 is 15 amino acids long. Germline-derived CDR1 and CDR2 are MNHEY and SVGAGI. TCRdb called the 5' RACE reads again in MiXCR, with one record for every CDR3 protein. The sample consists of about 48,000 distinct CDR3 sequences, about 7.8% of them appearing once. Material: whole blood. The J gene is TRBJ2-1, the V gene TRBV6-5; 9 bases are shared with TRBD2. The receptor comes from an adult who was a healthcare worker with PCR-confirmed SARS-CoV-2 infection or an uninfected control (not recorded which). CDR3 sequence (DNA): TGTGCCAGCAGTTATTTGCCTAGCGGGGATTATGAGCAGTTCTTC. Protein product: CASSYLPSGDYEQFF.